The TCR beta chain described here comes from a study of T cells in Graves' hyperthyroidism and ophthalmopathy (dated 2019 in TCRdb). Concerning the study at large: Peripheral blood samples were taken at the time of initial diagnosis, prior to any treatment. A discovery cohort of about a hundred patients, 43 with Graves' ophthalmopathy and roughly 59 with stable Graves' hyperthyroidism, was used to find distinguishing TCR V-J signatures. Whether ophthalmopathy could be predicted prospectively was tested in an independent validation cohort made up of 18 to 20 hyperthyroidism patients plus 17 patients who later progressed to ophthalmopathy. For training and testing, the 100 or so patients in the discovery cohort were randomly divided in a 7:3 ratio. The study also compared thyroid tissue and blood T-cell repertoires from roughly 6 Graves' hyperthyroidism patients. After sampling, hyperthyroidism patients received methimazole starting at 30 mg daily, and ophthalmopathy patients received high-dose intravenous methylprednisolone. According to the paper, TCR Vbeta CDR3 sequencing was carried out on some 140 peripheral blood samples, which came from approximately 43 ophthalmopathy, approximately 78 hyperthyroidism and around 17 progressor patients.

TCR beta CDR3 regions were amplified from RNA transcripts. For the first round of RT-PCR on the TCR CDR3, the HTBI primer set was used together with the Qiagen OneStep RT-PCR kit. Libraries were constructed in a second round of multiplex PCR, after which size selection and purification were performed. Sequencing of the libraries was done on an Illumina HiSeq2000 using paired-end 100 bp reads. Turning to the authors' computational methods: SOAPnuke was used to process the raw data, removing reads that contained adapters or uncalled bases, had a mean Phred below 15, or lacked an exact match to the constant primer or identifier. High-quality paired reads were merged using COPE v1.2.5, and each unique nucleotide sequence was defined as a clonotype. MiTCR v1.1 was used to align clonotypes to the IMGT TRBV, TRBD and TRBJ reference segments. Analysis was restricted to V-J combinations with a frequency above 0.0001, which covered just over 98% of repertoires. The TCS score was defined as F50 (clonal expansion) divided by E x V (chaos), with BLOSUM62-based TCRdist calculated between CDR3 peptides within each V-J. Welch's t-statistics and random forest reduced 450 to 600 V-J features to 13, which were used in a naive Bayes classifier (R e1071). The public sequencing data were trimmed at Q25 with fastp and processed into clonotypes with MiXCR by TCRdb, which kept only in-frame beta chains. One record per CDR3 amino acid sequence lists the most common genes and DNA. Clone size and V and J calls follow TCRdb, not the original study. Here the sample has some 200,000 distinct CDR3 sequences; about 15% occur a single time. Under 65% of the sample goes to the ten largest clones.

What the research found in general, with its limitations: No statistical method was used to fix the sample size in advance, and group allocation was not hidden from the investigators. Blood samples also contained most of the expanded thyroid clonotypes (frequency above 0.001), which suggests that blood repertoires may reflect thyroid immune responses. A 13 V-J signature model separated ophthalmopathy from stable hyperthyroidism, with about 88% sensitivity and 81.08% specificity in cross-validation and 80%/75% in testing. In validation, progression to ophthalmopathy was predicted by the model with more than 65% sensitivity and roughly 76% specificity, a median of 6.5 months before onset.

This clonotype was seen many times. What antigen it recognizes has not been identified. Per-base quality was not reported, and no clone a single base away is much larger than it. Stable Graves' hyperthyroidism was defined as no progression to ophthalmopathy during 18 months of follow-up. Hyperthyroidism patients were aged 18 to 65 years and newly diagnosed, with disease duration of less than 2 months. The study excluded patients with uncontrolled infections, other autoimmune diseases, pregnancy or lactation. Clinical symptoms, serum thyroxine and TRAb, thyroid ultrasound, and orbital computed tomography formed the basis for the diagnoses. PBMCs were separated from roughly 10 ml of fresh peripheral blood using Ficoll-Paque density gradient centrifugation. Total RNA was extracted with Trizol reagent, and quality was checked on an Agilent 2100 Bioanalyzer. A distance of 8 bases separates the germline ends of V and J, which lose 2 bases and 7 bases respectively. Including cysteine and phenylalanine, the CDR3 has 12 amino acids. The DNA shown is the 36-base CDR3, in frame from base 1.

The TCR comes from a man aged 45-60 years with Graves' hyperthyroidism. The V and J genes are TRBV12-3 or TRBV12-4 and TRBJ1-1, with no confident D gene call. Source material: blood. This receptor has the CDR3 CASSLHWGEAFF. Read as DNA, the sequence is TGTGCCAGCAGTTTACACTGGGGTGAAGCTTTCTTT.